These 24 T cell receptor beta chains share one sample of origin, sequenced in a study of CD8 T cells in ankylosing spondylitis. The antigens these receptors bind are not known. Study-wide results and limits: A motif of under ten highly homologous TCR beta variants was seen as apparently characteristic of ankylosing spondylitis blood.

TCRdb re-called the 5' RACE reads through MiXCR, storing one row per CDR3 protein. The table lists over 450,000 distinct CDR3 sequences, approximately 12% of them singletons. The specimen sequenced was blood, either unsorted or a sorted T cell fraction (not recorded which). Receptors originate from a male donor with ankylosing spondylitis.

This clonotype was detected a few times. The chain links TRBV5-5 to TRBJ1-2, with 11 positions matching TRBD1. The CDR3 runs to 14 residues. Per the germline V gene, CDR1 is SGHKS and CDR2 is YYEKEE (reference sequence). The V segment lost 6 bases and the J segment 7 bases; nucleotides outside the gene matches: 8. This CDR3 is CASTKGQGAFGYTF. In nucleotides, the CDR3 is TGTGCCAGCACCAAAGGACAGGGGGCCTTTGGCTACACCTTC.

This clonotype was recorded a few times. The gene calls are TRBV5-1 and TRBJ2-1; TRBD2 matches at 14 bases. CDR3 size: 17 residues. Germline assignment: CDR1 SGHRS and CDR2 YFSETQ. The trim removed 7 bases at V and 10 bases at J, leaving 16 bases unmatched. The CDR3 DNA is TGCGCCAGCCGTGGACTAGCGGGAGGCAGGGGGGGTAGGGAGCAGTTCTTC. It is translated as CASRGLAGGRGGREQFF.

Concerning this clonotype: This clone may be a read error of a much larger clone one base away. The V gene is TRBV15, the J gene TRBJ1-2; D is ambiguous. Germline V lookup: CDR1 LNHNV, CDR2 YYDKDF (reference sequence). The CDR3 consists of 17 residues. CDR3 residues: CTTSPRGGSILDYGYTF. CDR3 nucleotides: TGTACCACCAGCCCCCGGGGAGGTTCCATCCTAGACTATGGCTACACCTTC.

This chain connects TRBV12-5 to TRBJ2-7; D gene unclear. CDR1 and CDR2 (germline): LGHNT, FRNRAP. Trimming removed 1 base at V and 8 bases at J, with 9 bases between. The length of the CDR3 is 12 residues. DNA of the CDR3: TGTGCTAGTGGTTTGGGACCCCACCAGCAGTACGTC. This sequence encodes CASGLGPHQQYV.

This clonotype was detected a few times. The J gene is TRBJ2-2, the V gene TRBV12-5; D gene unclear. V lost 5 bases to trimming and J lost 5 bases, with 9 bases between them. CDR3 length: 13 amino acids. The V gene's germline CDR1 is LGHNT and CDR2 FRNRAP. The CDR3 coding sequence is TGTGCTAGTGGTCTTGACCAAACCGGGGAGCTGTTTTTT. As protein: CASGLDQTGELFF.

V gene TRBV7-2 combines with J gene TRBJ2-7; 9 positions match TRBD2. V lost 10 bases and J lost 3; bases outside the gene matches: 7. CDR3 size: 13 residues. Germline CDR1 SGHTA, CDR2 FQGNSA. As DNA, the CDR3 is TGTGCCATTAGGACTAGCGACCACTACGAGCAGTACTTC. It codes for CAIRTSDHYEQYF.

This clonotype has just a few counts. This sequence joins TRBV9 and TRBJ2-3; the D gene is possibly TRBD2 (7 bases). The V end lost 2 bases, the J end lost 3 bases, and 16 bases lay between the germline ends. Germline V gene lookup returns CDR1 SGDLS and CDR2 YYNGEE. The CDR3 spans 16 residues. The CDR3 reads CASSVGGAHGTDTQYF. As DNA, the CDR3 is TGTGCCAGCAGCGTTGGGGGGGCGCATGGGACAGATACGCAGTATTTT.

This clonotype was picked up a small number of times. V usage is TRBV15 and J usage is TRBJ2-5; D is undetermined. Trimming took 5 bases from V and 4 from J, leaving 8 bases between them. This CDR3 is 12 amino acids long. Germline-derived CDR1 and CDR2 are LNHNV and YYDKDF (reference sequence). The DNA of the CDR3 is TGTGCCACCAGCCCGGAGCGAGAGACCCAGTACTTC. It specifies CATSPERETQYF.

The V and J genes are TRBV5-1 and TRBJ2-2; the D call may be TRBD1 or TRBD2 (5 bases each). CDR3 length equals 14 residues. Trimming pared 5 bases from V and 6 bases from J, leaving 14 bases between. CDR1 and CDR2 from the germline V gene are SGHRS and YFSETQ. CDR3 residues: CASRSVGEPGELFF. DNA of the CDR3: TGCGCCAGCAGATCTGTGGGGGAACCCGGGGAGCTGTTTTTT.

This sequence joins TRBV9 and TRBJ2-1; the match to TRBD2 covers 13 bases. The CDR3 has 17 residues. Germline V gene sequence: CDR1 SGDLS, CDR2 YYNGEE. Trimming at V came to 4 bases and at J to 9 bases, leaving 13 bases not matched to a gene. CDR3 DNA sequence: TGTGCCAGCAGCCCCCGGACTAGCGGGAGTGATATGACTGAGCAGTTCTTC. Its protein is CASSPRTSGSDMTEQFF. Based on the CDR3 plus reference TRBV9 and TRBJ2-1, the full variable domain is DSGVTQTPKHLITATGQRVTLRCSPRSGDLSVYWYQQSLDQGLQFLIQYYNGEERAKGNILERFSAQQFPDLHSELNLSSLELGDSALYFCASSPRTSGSDMTEQFFGPGTRLTVL.

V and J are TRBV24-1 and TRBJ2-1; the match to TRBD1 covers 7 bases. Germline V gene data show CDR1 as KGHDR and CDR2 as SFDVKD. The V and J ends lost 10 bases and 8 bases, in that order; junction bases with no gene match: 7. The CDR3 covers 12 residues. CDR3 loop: CATGGLRDEQFF. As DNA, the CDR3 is TGTGCCACAGGGGGCCTAAGGGATGAGCAGTTCTTC.

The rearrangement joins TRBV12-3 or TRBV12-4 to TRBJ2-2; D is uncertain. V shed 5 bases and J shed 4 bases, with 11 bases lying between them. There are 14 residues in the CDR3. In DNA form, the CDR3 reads TGTGCCAGCAGTCCCATTACGGCCACCGGGGAGCTGTTTTTT. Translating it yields CASSPITATGELFF.

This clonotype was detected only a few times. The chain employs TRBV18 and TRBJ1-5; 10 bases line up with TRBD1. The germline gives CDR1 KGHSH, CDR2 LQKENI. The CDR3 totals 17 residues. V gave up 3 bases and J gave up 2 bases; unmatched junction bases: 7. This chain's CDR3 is CASSPFPGTGGNQPQHF. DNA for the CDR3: TGTGCCAGCTCACCTTTTCCCGGGACAGGGGGCAATCAGCCCCAGCATTTT.

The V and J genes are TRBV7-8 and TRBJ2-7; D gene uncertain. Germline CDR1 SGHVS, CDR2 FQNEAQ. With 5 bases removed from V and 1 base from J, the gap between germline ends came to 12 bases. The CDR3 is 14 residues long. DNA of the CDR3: TGTGCCAGCAGCCCTTCCGGCCTTTCCTACGAGCAGTACTTC. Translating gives CASSPSGLSYEQYF.

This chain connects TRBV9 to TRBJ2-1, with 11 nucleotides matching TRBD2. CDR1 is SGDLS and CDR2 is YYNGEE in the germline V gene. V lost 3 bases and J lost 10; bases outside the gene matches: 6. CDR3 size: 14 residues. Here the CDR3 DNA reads TGTGCCAGCAGCGCCACTAGCGGGAGCGACGAGCAGTTCTTC. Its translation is CASSATSGSDEQFF.

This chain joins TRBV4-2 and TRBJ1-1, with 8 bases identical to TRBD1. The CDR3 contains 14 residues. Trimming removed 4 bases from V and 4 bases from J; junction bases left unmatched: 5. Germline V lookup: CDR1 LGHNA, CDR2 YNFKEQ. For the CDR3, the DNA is TGTGCCAGCAGCCGGCCGACAGGGGTCACTGAAGCTTTCTTT. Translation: CASSRPTGVTEAFF.

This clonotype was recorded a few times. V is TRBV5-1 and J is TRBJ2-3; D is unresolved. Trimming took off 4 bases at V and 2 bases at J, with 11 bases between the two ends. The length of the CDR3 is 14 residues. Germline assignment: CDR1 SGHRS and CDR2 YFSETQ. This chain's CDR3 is CASSEIPLTDTQYF. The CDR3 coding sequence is TGCGCCAGCAGCGAGATCCCCCTCACAGATACGCAGTATTTT.

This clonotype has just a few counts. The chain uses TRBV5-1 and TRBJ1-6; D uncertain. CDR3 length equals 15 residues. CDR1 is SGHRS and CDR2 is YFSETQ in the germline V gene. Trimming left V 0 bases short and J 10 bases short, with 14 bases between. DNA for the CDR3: TGCGCCAGCAGCTTGGAGAGCGGTACTTTGTCACCCCTCCACTTT. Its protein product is CASSLESGTLSPLHF.

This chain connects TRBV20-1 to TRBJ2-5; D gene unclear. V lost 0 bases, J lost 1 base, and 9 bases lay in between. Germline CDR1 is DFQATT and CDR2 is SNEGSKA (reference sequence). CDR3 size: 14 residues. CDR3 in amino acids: CSARDGRSQETQYF. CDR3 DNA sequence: TGCAGTGCTAGAGATGGTCGGTCCCAAGAGACCCAGTACTTC.

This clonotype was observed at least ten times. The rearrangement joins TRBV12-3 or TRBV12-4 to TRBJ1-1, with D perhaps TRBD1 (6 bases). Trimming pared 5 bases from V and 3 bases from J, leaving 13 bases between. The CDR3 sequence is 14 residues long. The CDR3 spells CASSEDRYDTEAFF. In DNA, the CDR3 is TGTGCCAGCAGTGAGGACAGATACGACACTGAAGCTTTCTTT.

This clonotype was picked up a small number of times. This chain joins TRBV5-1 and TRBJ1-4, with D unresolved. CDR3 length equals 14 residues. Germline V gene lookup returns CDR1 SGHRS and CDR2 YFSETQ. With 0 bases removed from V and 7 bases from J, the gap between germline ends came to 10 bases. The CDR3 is CASSLDLSGEKLFF. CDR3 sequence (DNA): TGCGCCAGCAGCTTGGACCTCTCGGGTGAAAAACTGTTTTTT.

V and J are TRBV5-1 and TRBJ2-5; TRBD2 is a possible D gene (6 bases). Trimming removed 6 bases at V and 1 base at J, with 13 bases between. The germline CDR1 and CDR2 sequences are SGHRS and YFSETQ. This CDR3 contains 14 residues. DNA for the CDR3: TGCGCCAGCAACAACCAGGGAGGCCAAGAGACCCAGTACTTC. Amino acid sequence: CASNNQGGQETQYF.

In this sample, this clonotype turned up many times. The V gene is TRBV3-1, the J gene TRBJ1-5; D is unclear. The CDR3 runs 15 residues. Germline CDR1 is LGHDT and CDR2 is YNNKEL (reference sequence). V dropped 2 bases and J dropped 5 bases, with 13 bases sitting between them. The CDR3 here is CASSQLPGDYQPQHF. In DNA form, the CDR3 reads TGTGCCAGCAGCCAACTACCGGGAGATTATCAGCCCCAGCATTTT.

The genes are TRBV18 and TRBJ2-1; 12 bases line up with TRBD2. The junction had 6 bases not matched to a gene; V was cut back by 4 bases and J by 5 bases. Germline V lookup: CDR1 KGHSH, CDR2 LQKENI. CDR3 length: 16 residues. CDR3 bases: TGTGCCAGCTCACAAGTACTAGCGGGAGGTAACAATGAGCAGTTCTTC. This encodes CASSQVLAGGNNEQFF.